This T cell receptor (beta chain) stems from a study of beta chain features in type 1 diabetes. Across the study: Summed over all samples, the examined sorted cells came to 100 million to 130 million. General observations from the study: With patients and controls alike, PCR might favor shorter templates to an equal degree. Cells that show high TCR expression could be over-represented by cDNA sequencing.

Germline loops: CDR1 MGHRA, CDR2 YSYEKL. The CDR3 is made up of 16 amino acids. V dropped 0 bases and J dropped 1; count of bases not matched to a gene: 6. Averaging approximately 0.11 L, one heparinised blood draw was given by each donor. This clone was found a few times. Its target is not known. The sample contains more than one DNA sequence encoding this CDR3. The entirety of the isolated RNA underwent reverse transcription, so expressed TCRB transcripts were sequenced. Some clones are missing from TCRdb's copy, which holds only in-frame ones; the method was immunoSEQ multiplex PCR. The repertoire holds under 400,000 clones, with around a fifth as singletons.

V gene TRBV4-1 combines with J gene TRBJ2-7; 7 positions agree with TRBD1. Sequenced material: naive CD4+ T cells from blood. This sequence originates from a young woman in good health. The CDR3 DNA reads TGCGCCAGCAGCCAAGATCGAGCAGGGGGTTCCTACGAGCAGTACTTC. Translating it yields CASSQDRAGGSYEQYF.